Listed here are 19 T cell receptor beta chains from one sample, sequenced in a study of blood T cells in healthy people across ages. PCR was performed a second time for roughly 7 to 11 cycles using a sample-barcoded 5' primer and a J-beta primer mix. TCRdb itself ran the 5' RACE reads through MiXCR, one entry per CDR3 protein. The data hold under 1,000,000 distinct CDR3 sequences, with roughly 35% observed a single time. Sequencing was done on a sample of blood. Every receptor here comes from a man younger than 35 in good health.

This sequence joins TRBV5-1 and TRBJ2-1; 7 nucleotides line up with TRBD2. The CDR3 is 15 amino acids. Germline V CDR1 and CDR2: SGHRS, YFSETQ. V was pared by 4 bases and J by 5 bases, with 9 bases of the junction left unmatched. As DNA, the CDR3 is TGCGCCAGCAGCGGGGAGGGGCAGAGAAACAATGAGCAGTTCTTC. Amino acid sequence: CASSGEGQRNNEQFF. Combining the CDR3 with reference TRBV5-1 and TRBJ2-1 gives the whole variable domain KAGVTQTPRYLIKTRGQQVTLSCSPISGHRSVSWYQQTPGQGLQFLFEYFSETQRNKGNFPGRFSGRQFSNSRSEMNVSTLELGDSALYLCASSGEGQRNNEQFFGPGTRLTVL.

This clonotype has just a few counts. The CDR3 here is CASSQDLQGRGGYTF. Here the CDR3 DNA reads TGTGCCAGCAGCCAAGATCTACAGGGTAGAGGTGGCTACACCTTC. The J gene is TRBJ1-2, the V gene TRBV3-1; tentatively, D is TRBD1 (6 bases). This CDR3 is 15 amino acids long. CDR1 and CDR2 (germline): LGHDT, YNNKEL (reference sequence). The V gene lost 0 bases and the J gene lost 7 bases, with 15 bases spanning the gap. The entire variable domain, with the rest obtained from reference TRBV3-1 and TRBJ1-2, is as follows: DTAVSQTPKYLVTQMGNDKSIKCEQNLGHDTMYWYKQDSKKFLKIMFSYNNKELIINETVPNRFSPKSPDKAHLNLHINSLELGDSAVYFCASSQDLQGRGGYTFGSGTRLTVV.

This clonotype has at least ten counts. This sequence joins TRBV29-1 and TRBJ1-6; possible D gene TRBD1, 5 bases. The CDR3 sequence is 13 residues long. V was clipped by 0 bases and J by 10 bases, with 10 bases between them. Germline loops: CDR1 SQVTM, CDR2 ANQGSEA. The DNA for the CDR3 is TGCAGCGTTGAAGATGGGGGAGGATCACCCCTCCACTTT. Translating gives CSVEDGGGSPLHF.

The CDR3 is CASSLVLGSGYTF. The CDR3 bases are TGTGCCAGCAGCTTAGTTCTGGGGAGCGGCTACACCTTC. This chain uses TRBV11-2 with TRBJ1-2, with D hard to call. The germline V and J ends were trimmed by 1 base and 8 bases, with 11 bases remaining between them. The CDR3 totals 13 residues. CDR1 and CDR2 (germline): SGHAT, FQNNGV.

The rearrangement uses TRBV20-1 and TRBJ2-1; 8 nucleotides align to TRBD2. J lost 0 bases, V lost 4 bases, and 2 bases had no gene match. CDR1 and CDR2 (germline): DFQATT, SNEGSKA (reference sequence). The CDR3 length is 14 residues. The CDR3 DNA follows: TGCAGTGCTATCAGCGGGAGCTCCTACAATGAGCAGTTCTTC. Residues: CSAISGSSYNEQFF.

This clonotype was observed a few times. The chain carries TRBV28 and TRBJ1-1; the match to TRBD1 covers 7 bases. The germline gives CDR1 MDHEN, CDR2 SYDVKM. J lost 5 bases, V lost 6 bases, and 18 bases had no gene match. The CDR3 sequence is 17 residues long. CDR3 sequence: CASSGQGGLGFRTEAFF. CDR3 bases: TGTGCCAGCAGCGGCCAGGGGGGCCTAGGGTTTAGGACTGAAGCTTTCTTT.

CDR3: CSAVGTGGSSPLHF. In DNA, the CDR3 is TGCAGTGCTGTTGGGACAGGAGGTAGTTCACCCCTCCACTTT. J is TRBJ1-6 and V is TRBV20-1; TRBD1 aligns across 8 bases. V was clipped by 5 bases and J by 9 bases; unmatched bases: 9. The CDR3 contains 14 residues. Germline values: CDR1 DFQATT, CDR2 SNEGSKA (reference sequence).

The rearrangement uses TRBV7-9 and TRBJ2-1, with TRBD2 matching 14 bases. Germline CDR1 reads SEHNR; CDR2 reads FQNEAQ (reference sequence). This CDR3 is 19 amino acids long. The V and J ends lost 4 bases and 0 bases, in that order; junction bases with no gene match: 8. The CDR3 loop reads CASSSQTSGGVSSYNEQFF. The CDR3 DNA reads as TGTGCCAGCAGCTCGCAGACTAGCGGGGGGGTTAGCTCCTACAATGAGCAGTTCTTC.

This clonotype turned up a few times. The DNA of the CDR3 is TGCAGCGTTGAGCTGGGGGGGGAGAGCTATGGCTACACCTTC. It encodes CSVELGGESYGYTF. The genes are TRBV29-1 and TRBJ1-2; D might be TRBD1 (5 bases). V was trimmed by 3 bases and J by 4 bases, leaving 15 bases between them. Germline values: CDR1 SQVTM, CDR2 ANQGSEA. The CDR3 contains 14 residues. The full variable domain, its missing parts supplied by reference TRBV29-1 and TRBJ1-2, is SAVISQKPSRDICQRGTSLTIQCQVDSQVTMMFWYRQQPGQSLTLIATANQGSEATYESGFVIDKFPISRPNLTFSTLTVSNMSPEDSSIYLCSVELGGESYGYTFGSGTRLTVV.

This clonotype was counted once. At one end the junction does not follow the germline gene, possibly because of a read error. The chain uses TRBV4-3 and TRBJ1-4, with D hard to call. The CDR3 loop spans 16 amino acids. Germline-derived CDR1 and CDR2 are LGHNA and YSLEER. CDR3 DNA: TGCGCCAGCGGCCAACGGTACCAGATCCTCAATGAAAAACTGTTTTTT. This sequence encodes CASGQRYQILNEKLFF.

V and J are TRBV14 and TRBJ1-2; no clear D gene. The CDR3 runs to 14 residues. Trimming took off 4 bases at V and 6 bases at J, with 15 bases between the two ends. Germline CDR1 and CDR2: SGHDN and FVKESK. As DNA, the CDR3 is TGTGCCAGCAGCCGTCGGACGGTATACGATGGCTACACCTTC. Protein sequence: CASSRRTVYDGYTF.

A single count supports this clonotype. The V call is TRBV15, the J call TRBJ2-7, with TRBD1 as a possible D gene (6 bases). Deletions cut 3 bases from V and 4 bases from J, with 13 bases between. Per the germline V gene, CDR1 is LNHNV and CDR2 is YYDKDF (reference sequence). This CDR3 spans 14 amino acids. The CDR3 region is CATSRGAASYEQYF. The CDR3 DNA sequence: TGTGCCACCAGCAGGGGGGCGGCTTCGTACGAGCAGTACTTC.

The chain links TRBV19 to TRBJ2-4; 7 nucleotides agree with TRBD1. Germline values: CDR1 LNHDA, CDR2 SQIVND (reference sequence). V gave up 5 bases and J gave up 5 bases; unmatched junction bases: 9. This CDR3 is built from 15 residues. DNA of the CDR3: TGTGCCAGTAGTCCAAAGGGACAGTGGGAAAACATTCAGTACTTC. Its translation: CASSPKGQWENIQYF.

J is TRBJ1-2 and V is TRBV12-3 or TRBV12-4; D not resolved. Trimming shortened V by 7 bases and J by 4 bases, and 16 bases separated the two germline ends. This CDR3 has 14 residues. The CDR3 bases are TGTGCCAGCACCCTTGGGCCGGGTGGCTATGGCTACACCTTC. It yields the protein CASTLGPGGYGYTF.

This clonotype was seen a few times. CDR3 protein: CASSRGGARETQYF. CDR3 nucleotides: TGTGCCAGCAGCCGCGGGGGGGCCAGGGAGACCCAGTACTTC. The chain combines TRBV7-2 with TRBJ2-5; TRBD2 matches at 9 bases. V was clipped by 5 bases and J by 5 bases; unmatched bases: 6. From germline, CDR1 is SGHTA and CDR2 FQGNSA. The CDR3 is made up of 14 amino acids.

This clonotype has just a few counts. This rearrangement joins TRBV7-2 to TRBJ1-4, with D uncertain. This CDR3 spans 15 amino acids. V dropped 5 bases and J dropped 6 bases, with 16 bases sitting between them. The V gene's germline CDR1 is SGHTA and CDR2 FQGNSA. For the CDR3, the DNA is TGTGCCAGCAGCCTAGGAGGGTTTTGGGATGAAAAACTGTTTTTT. Translating it yields CASSLGGFWDEKLFF.

To note about this clonotype: At one boundary the junction diverges from the germline segment, which might be a read error. V gene TRBV7-9 combines with J gene TRBJ1-5; 8 bases line up with TRBD1. Per germline, CDR1 SEHNR and CDR2 FQNEAQ (reference sequence). CDR3 length: 15 amino acids. CDR3: CANSSNRGSNQPQHF. CDR3 bases: TGTGCCAACAGCTCAAACAGGGGGAGCAATCAGCCCCAGCATTTT.

The chain has TRBV20-1 and TRBJ2-2; TRBD1 matches at 10 bases. V lost 0 bases, J lost 0 bases, and 4 bases stayed unmatched. Germline V gene data show CDR1 as DFQATT and CDR2 as SNEGSKA (reference sequence). This CDR3 spans 17 amino acids. CDR3 nucleotides: TGCAGTGCTAGAGATCGACAGGGGGCCACGAACACCGGGGAGCTGTTTTTT. Amino acid sequence: CSARDRQGATNTGELFF.

In its sample, this clonotype was seen many times. The chain couples TRBV12-3 or TRBV12-4 to TRBJ1-2; unclear D gene. The V gene lost 0 bases and the J gene lost 3 bases, with 5 bases spanning the gap. CDR3 length: 13 residues. CDR3 DNA sequence: TGTGCCAGCAGTTTAGCGGCGGACTATGGCTACACCTTC. This encodes CASSLAADYGYTF.